Sequencing of this T cell receptor (beta chain) was carried out in a study of blood T cell repertoires in COVID-19. Study-wide context: There were acute and convalescent COVID-19 samples, and they came from the United States, Italy and Spain. In each case, the material was cDNA or gDNA derived from T cells, B-cell-depleted T cells, or PBMCs.

Germline-derived CDR1 and CDR2 are MNHEY and SVGAGI. With V trimmed by 6 bases and J by 6 bases, 4 bases remained unmatched. The CDR3 has 12 residues. In the source study's methods: It was from reference gene primer amplification that nucleated cell counts were estimated. Assay used: immunoSEQ multiplex PCR; TCRdb lists only in-frame clones, some missing. V, J and clone size were drawn from that table, and D and trimming were deduced from the DNA. The data hold over 110,000 clones, with about 87% observed a single time. The TCR was taken from a woman in her forties or fifties with acute or convalescent COVID-19. The specimen was peripheral blood. V and J are TRBV6-5 and TRBJ1-1; 7 bases are a match to TRBD1. The CDR3 here is CASRRDSPEAFF. CDR3 DNA: TGTGCCAGCAGGCGGGACAGCCCTGAAGCTTTCTTT.